Listed below are T cell receptor beta chains from one sample, sequenced in a study of radiotherapy plus CTLA-4 blockade in lung cancer. TCRdb's table, derived via immunoSEQ multiplex PCR, lists solely in-frame clones and lacks some. Among 40,000 to 45,000 clones listed, more than 65% were seen once. The sample in question was peripheral blood, obtained from a patient treated with radiotherapy plus ipilimumab. The receptor set was obtained from a human donor with non-small cell lung cancer who had stable disease on radiotherapy plus ipilimumab. Both conserved end residues are part of each CDR3. Fields, in order: CDR3 length, V gene, clone size, J gene, CDR3 protein. Where a row states a size, it is once, few, many or the class of an expanded clone; other rows omit it.

len: 13; v_gene: TRBV7-2; abundance: NA; j_gene: TRBJ2-7; CDR3aa: CASSLAGAGQQYF
len: 13; v_gene: TRBV7-2; abundance: NA; j_gene: TRBJ2-7; CDR3aa: CASSRRGGYEQYF
len: 13; v_gene: TRBV27; abundance: NA; j_gene: TRBJ2-2; CDR3aa: CASSPTNTGELFF
len: 15; v_gene: TRBV2; abundance: NA; j_gene: TRBJ2-2; CDR3aa: CASSEVPTNTGELFF
len: 15; v_gene: TRBV27; abundance: NA; j_gene: TRBJ1-1; CDR3aa: CASSDYRGQYTEAFF
len: 15; v_gene: TRBV5-1; abundance: NA; j_gene: TRBJ1-1; CDR3aa: CASSHGSGRNTEAFF
len: 17; v_gene: TRBV7-3; abundance: NA; j_gene: TRBJ2-3; CDR3aa: CASSPQTSGASTDTQYF
len: 12; v_gene: TRBV7-9; abundance: once; j_gene: TRBJ1-5; CDR3aa: CASSLLNQPQHF
len: 14; v_gene: TRBV7-6; abundance: NA; j_gene: TRBJ2-7; CDR3aa: CASSRRQGNYEQYF
len: 16; v_gene: TRBV19; abundance: NA; j_gene: TRBJ1-3; CDR3aa: CASSTSGTGPGNTIYF
len: 14; v_gene: TRBV5-6; abundance: NA; j_gene: TRBJ1-1; CDR3aa: CASRRRRRNTEAFF
len: 16; v_gene: TRBV4-1; abundance: NA; j_gene: TRBJ2-7; CDR3aa: CASSQDRSQGAHEQYF
len: 15; v_gene: TRBV15; abundance: NA; j_gene: TRBJ2-5; CDR3aa: CATSRDRWYQETQYF
len: 16; v_gene: TRBV5-1; abundance: NA; j_gene: TRBJ1-1; CDR3aa: CASSLEGQASNTEAFF
len: 14; v_gene: TRBV6-6; abundance: NA; j_gene: TRBJ2-2; CDR3aa: CASSEMTATGELFF